The 9 T cell receptor beta chains presented below share a single source sample, sequenced in a study of regulatory T cells in long-lasting Graves disease. Libraries of TCR beta came from iRepertoire HTBI primers plus Arm-PCR of CDR3 regions. TCRdb fed the multiplex PCR reads into MiXCR, producing one record per CDR3 protein. The sample lists 400,000 to 500,000 distinct CDR3 sequences, about 15% seen once, with around 15% in the top ten. The time point: newly diagnosed GD, antithyroid drugs for less than 3 months. RNA from PBMCs was the source of the TCR library. These data also featured in a second study, about T cells in Graves' hyperthyroidism and ophthalmopathy.

The material sequenced was peripheral blood mononuclear cells (PBMCs), taken at new diagnosis, from a patient treated with antithyroid drugs. These receptors were taken from a young woman with Graves disease.

This clonotype showed up many times. The chain has TRBV3-1 and TRBJ1-2; possibly TRBD1 for D (6 bases). Per germline, CDR1 LGHDT and CDR2 YNNKEL (reference sequence). Trimming pared 1 base from V and 4 bases from J, leaving 7 bases between. The CDR3 has 13 residues. CDR3 coding DNA: TGTGCCAGCAGCCAAGTGACAGGCTATGGCTACACCTTC. Residues: CASSQVTGYGYTF.

A few counts support this clonotype. The rearrangement uses TRBV29-1 and TRBJ2-1; 8 positions match TRBD1. The V and J ends lost 3 bases and 8 bases, in that order; junction bases with no gene match: 6. The CDR3 covers 13 residues. Germline assignment: CDR1 SQVTM and CDR2 ANQGSEA. CDR3 region: CSVDRTGRDEQFF. CDR3 DNA: TGCAGCGTTGACCGGACAGGGCGCGATGAGCAGTTCTTC.

This clonotype showed up just a few times. This sequence joins TRBV4-1 and TRBJ1-4; possible D gene TRBD1, 5 bases. The CDR3 covers 17 residues. Per germline, CDR1 MGHRA and CDR2 YSYEKL. V was pared by 2 bases and J by 3 bases, with 16 bases between. Here the CDR3 DNA reads TGCGCCAGCAGCCAAACCGGGACGGCCGCTTCTAATGAAAAACTGTTTTTT. This gives the protein CASSQTGTAASNEKLFF.

In its sample, this clonotype was seen many times. This chain links TRBV5-1 with TRBJ2-1; the D gene is possibly TRBD1 (6 bases). In germline, CDR1 is SGHRS, CDR2 YFSETQ. CDR3 length: 16 amino acids. V was pared by 3 bases and J by 3 bases, with 16 bases between. The CDR3 DNA follows: TGCGCCAGCAGCTGGGCAGACAGGCCCGACTACAATGAGCAGTTCTTC. This codes for CASSWADRPDYNEQFF.

This clonotype was counted only a few times. The chain carries TRBV28 and TRBJ1-1; D may be TRBD1 (5 bases). V was cut by 4 bases and J by 6 bases, with 15 bases left in between. The CDR3 extends over 14 amino acids. CDR1 MDHEN and CDR2 SYDVKM come from the germline V gene. CDR3 loop: CASSYGPPGPEAFF. CDR3 sequence (DNA): TGTGCCAGCAGTTACGGCCCCCCAGGGCCTGAAGCTTTCTTT.

There are many counts of this clonotype. The rearrangement joins TRBV4-1 to TRBJ2-3; 7 positions match TRBD1. The CDR3 loop spans 18 amino acids. Trimming removed 1 base from V and 1 base from J; junction bases left unmatched: 11. In germline, CDR1 is MGHRA, CDR2 YSYEKL. This chain's CDR3 is CASSQGSMGQPRTDTQYF. CDR3 nucleotides: TGCGCCAGCAGCCAAGGGTCGATGGGACAGCCACGCACAGATACGCAGTATTTT.

The rearrangement uses TRBV27 and TRBJ1-1; 10 bases match TRBD1. Looked up from germline, CDR1 is MNHEY and CDR2 is SMNVEV (reference sequence). V gave up 4 bases and J gave up 4 bases; unmatched junction bases: 3. This CDR3 contains 14 residues. In DNA, the CDR3 is TGTGCCAGCAGTTCGGGACAGGGGACCACTGAAGCTTTCTTT. It specifies CASSSGQGTTEAFF.

This clonotype was observed at least ten times. V and J are TRBV30 and TRBJ2-1, with 7 bases identical to TRBD2. The CDR3 has 14 residues. The germline gives CDR1 GTSNPN, CDR2 SVGIG (reference sequence). V dropped 5 bases and J dropped 7; count of bases not matched to a gene: 11. CDR3 residues: CAWVGGDGLNEQFF. CDR3 in DNA: TGTGCCTGGGTTGGGGGGGACGGACTAAATGAGCAGTTCTTC.

This clonotype was recorded many times. The chain is built from TRBV28 and TRBJ1-2, with D uncertain. Germline lookup yields CDR1 MDHEN and CDR2 SYDVKM. There are 12 residues in the CDR3. Trimming took off 5 bases at V and 1 base at J, with 5 bases between the two ends. CDR3: CASSQLNYGYTF. The CDR3 coding sequence is TGTGCCAGCAGTCAGCTTAACTATGGCTACACCTTC.